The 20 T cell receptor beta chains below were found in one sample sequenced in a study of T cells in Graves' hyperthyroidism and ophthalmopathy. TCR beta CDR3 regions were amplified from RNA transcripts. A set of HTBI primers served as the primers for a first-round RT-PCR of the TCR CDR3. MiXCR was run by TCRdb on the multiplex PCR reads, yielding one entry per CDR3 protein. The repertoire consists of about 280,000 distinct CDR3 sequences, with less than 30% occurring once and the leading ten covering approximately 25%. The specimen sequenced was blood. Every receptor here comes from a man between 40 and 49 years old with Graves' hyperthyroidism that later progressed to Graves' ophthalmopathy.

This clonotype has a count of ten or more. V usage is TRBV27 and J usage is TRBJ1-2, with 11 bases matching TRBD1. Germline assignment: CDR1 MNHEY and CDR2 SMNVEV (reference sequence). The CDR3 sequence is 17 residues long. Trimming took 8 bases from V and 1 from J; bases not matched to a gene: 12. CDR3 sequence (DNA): TGTGCCAGCGGAAGGACAGGGGGCCCCGCACTTAACTATGGCTACACCTTC. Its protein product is CASGRTGGPALNYGYTF.

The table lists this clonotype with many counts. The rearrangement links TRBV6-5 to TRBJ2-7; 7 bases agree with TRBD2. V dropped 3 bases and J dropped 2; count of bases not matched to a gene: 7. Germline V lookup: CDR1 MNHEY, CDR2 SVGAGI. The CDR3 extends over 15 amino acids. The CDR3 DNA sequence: TGTGCCAGCAGTTATGGAGTGGCGGGAGCCTACGAGCAGTACTTC. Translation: CASSYGVAGAYEQYF.

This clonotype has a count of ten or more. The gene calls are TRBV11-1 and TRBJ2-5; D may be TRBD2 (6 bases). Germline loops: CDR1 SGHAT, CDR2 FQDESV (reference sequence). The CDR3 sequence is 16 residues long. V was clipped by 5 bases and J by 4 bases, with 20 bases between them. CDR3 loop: CASSPRGSLEGETQYF. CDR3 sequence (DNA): TGTGCCAGCAGCCCCCGAGGGAGCTTGGAGGGAGAGACCCAGTACTTC.

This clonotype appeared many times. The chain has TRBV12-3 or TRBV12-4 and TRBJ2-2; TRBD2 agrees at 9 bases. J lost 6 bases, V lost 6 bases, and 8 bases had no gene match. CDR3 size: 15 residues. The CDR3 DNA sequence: TGTGCCAGCAGCCGTAGCGGGAGTGCGGCCGGGGAGCTGTTTTTT. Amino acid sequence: CASSRSGSAAGELFF.

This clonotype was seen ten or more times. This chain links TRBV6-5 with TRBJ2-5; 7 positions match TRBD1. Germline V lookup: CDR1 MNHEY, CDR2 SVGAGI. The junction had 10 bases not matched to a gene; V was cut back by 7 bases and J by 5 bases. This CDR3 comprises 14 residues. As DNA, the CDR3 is TGTGCCAGCAATCAAAACAGGGGACGGGAGACCCAGTACTTC. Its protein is CASNQNRGRETQYF.

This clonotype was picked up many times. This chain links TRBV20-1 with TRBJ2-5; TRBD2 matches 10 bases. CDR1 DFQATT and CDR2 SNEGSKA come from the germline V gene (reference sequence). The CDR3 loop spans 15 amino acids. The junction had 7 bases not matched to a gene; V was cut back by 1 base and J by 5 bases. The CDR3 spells CSARVGLAGAETQYF. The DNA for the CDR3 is TGCAGTGCTAGAGTAGGTCTAGCGGGAGCGGAGACCCAGTACTTC.

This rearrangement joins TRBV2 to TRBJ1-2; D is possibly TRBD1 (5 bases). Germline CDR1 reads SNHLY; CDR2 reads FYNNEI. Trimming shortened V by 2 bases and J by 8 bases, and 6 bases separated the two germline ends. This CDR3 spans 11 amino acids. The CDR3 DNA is TGTGCCAGCAGTGAAAACAGGGGCTACACCTTC. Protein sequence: CASSENRGYTF.

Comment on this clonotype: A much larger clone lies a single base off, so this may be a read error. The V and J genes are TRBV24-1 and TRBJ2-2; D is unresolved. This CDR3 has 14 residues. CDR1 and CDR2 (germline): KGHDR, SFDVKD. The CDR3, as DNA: TGTGCCGCCAGTGCTCCGGGCGGCGCCGGGGAGCTGTTTTTT. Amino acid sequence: CAASAPGGAGELFF.

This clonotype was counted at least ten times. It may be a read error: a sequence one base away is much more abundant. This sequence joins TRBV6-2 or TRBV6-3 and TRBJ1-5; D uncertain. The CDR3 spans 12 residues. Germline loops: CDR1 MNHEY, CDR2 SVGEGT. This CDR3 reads CASSYPNRPQHF. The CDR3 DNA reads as TGTGCCAGCAGTTACCCAAATCGGCCCCAGCATTTT.

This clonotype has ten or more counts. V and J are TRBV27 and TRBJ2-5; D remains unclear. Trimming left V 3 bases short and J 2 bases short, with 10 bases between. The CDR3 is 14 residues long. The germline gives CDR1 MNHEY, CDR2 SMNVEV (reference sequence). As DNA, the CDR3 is TGTGCCAGCAGTTTCGTTGGCCAACAAGAGACCCAGTACTTC. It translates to CASSFVGQQETQYF.

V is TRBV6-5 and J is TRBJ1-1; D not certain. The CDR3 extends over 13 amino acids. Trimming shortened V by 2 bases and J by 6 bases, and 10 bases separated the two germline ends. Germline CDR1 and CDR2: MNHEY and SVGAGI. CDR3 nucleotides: TGTGCCAGCAGTTACGTCGGGAGTCCTGAAGCTTTCTTT. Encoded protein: CASSYVGSPEAFF.

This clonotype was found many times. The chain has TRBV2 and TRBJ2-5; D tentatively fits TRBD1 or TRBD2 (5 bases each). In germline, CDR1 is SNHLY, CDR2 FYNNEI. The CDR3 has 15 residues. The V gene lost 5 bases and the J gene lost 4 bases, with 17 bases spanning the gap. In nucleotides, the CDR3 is TGTGCCAGCAGTAGTGTAAGAGGGACCGGAGAGACCCAGTACTTC. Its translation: CASSSVRGTGETQYF.

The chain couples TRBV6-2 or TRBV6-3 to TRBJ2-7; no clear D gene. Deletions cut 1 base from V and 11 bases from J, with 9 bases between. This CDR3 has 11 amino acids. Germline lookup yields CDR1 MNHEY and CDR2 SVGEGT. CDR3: CASSYFHDKYF. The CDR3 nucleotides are TGTGCCAGCAGTTACTTCCACGACAAGTACTTC.

This CDR3 is CASSARDRGSGELFF. The CDR3 nucleotides are TGTGCCAGCAGCGCCAGAGACCGGGGGTCCGGGGAGCTGTTTTTT. The genes are TRBV7-2 and TRBJ2-2; TRBD2 is a possible D gene (6 bases). Between the trimmed V and J ends, which lost 5 bases and 6 bases, there was a span of 16 bases. The CDR3 covers 15 residues. Germline CDR1 is SGHTA and CDR2 is FQGNSA. The whole variable domain, remainder taken from reference TRBV7-2 and TRBJ2-2, is GAGVSQSPSNKVTEKGKDVELRCDPISGHTALYWYRQSLGQGLEFLIYFQGNSAPDKSGLPSDRFSAERTGGSVSTLTIQRTQQEDSAVYLCASSARDRGSGELFFGEGSRLTVL.

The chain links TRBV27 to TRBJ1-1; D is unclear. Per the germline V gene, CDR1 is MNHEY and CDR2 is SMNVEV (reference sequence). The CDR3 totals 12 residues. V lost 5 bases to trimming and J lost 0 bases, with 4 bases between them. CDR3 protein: CASSKMNTEAFF. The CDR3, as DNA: TGTGCCAGCAGTAAGATGAACACTGAAGCTTTCTTT.

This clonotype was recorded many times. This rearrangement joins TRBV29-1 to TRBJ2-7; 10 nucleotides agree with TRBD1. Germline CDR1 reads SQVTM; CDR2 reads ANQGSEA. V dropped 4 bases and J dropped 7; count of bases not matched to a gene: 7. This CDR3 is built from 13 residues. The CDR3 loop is CSVGADRGQEQYF. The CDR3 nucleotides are TGCAGCGTTGGGGCTGACAGGGGGCAGGAGCAGTACTTC.

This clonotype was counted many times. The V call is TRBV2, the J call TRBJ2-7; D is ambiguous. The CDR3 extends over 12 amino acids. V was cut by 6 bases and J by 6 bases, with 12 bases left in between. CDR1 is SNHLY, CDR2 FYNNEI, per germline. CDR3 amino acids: CASRGPSGEQYF. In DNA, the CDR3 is TGTGCCAGCAGGGGCCCTTCGGGCGAGCAGTACTTC.

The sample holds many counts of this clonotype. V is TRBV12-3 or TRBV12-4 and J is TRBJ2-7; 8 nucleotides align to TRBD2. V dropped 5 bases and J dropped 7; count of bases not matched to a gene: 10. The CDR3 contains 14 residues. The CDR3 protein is CASSPGLALREQYF. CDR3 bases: TGTGCCAGCAGTCCTGGACTAGCCTTAAGGGAGCAGTACTTC.

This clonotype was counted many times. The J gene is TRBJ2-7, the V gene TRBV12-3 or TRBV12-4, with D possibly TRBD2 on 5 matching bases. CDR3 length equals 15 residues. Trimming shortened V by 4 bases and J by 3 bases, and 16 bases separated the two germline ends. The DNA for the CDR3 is TGTGCCAGCAGTTCCGAGGACTCGCCTGGCTACGAGCAGTACTTC. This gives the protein CASSSEDSPGYEQYF.

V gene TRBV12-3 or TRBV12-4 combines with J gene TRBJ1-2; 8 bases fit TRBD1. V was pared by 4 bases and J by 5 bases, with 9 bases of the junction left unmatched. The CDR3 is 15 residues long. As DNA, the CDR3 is TGTGCCAGCAGTTCCTTCCGACAGGGGCTATATGGCTACACCTTC. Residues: CASSSFRQGLYGYTF.